Below, 2 T cell receptor beta chains from the same sample are listed, as sequenced in a study of a mutant IDH1 vaccine in newly diagnosed glioma. Time point specified: week 35, safety follow-up. The content of each vaccine dose was 300 ug of mutant IDH1 20-mer peptide, and topical imiquimod accompanied it. Antigens of these TCRs are unknown. The repertoire was sequenced with immunoSEQ multiplex PCR; TCRdb's copy has only in-frame clones and lacks some. Found here are roughly 38,000 clones, approximately 90% of them singletons; the top ten hold roughly 1.5%. The sample in question was PBMCs, obtained from a glioma patient whose treatment included an IDH1 peptide vaccine. These receptor sequences come from a man between 35 and 55 years old with glioma.

The V call is TRBV6-6, the J call TRBJ2-2; tentative D call: TRBD1 (6 bases). V was pared by 5 bases and J by 0 bases, with 10 bases between. CDR1 is MNHNY and CDR2 is SVGAGI in the germline V gene (reference sequence). The CDR3 runs to 15 residues. The CDR3 sequence is CASSPRTANTGELFF. CDR3 sequence (DNA): TGTGCCAGCAGTCCAAGGACAGCGAACACCGGGGAGCTGTTTTTT.

The gene calls are TRBV6-1 and TRBJ1-1, with D possibly matching TRBD1 (6 bases). Trimming shortened V by 4 bases and J by 4 bases, and 16 bases separated the two germline ends. Germline-derived CDR1 and CDR2 are MNHNS and SASEGT. The CDR3 covers 15 residues. The CDR3 DNA reads as TGTGCCAGCAGTGTATCACAGGGTGTCGGCACTGAAGCTTTCTTT. It specifies CASSVSQGVGTEAFF.